These 27 T cell receptor beta chains were all obtained from the same sample, sequenced in a study of tissue T cells after allogeneic stem cell transplantation. Repertoires were generated with immunoSEQ multiplex PCR, while TCRdb's copy carries only in-frame clones and drops some. There are nearly 50,000 clones in the sample; roughly four fifths occur only once, and 0.7% lies in the top ten. Sequencing used sorted cells pooled from one or two spleens. Receptors originate from a pool of C57BL/6 mice in good health.

For this clone: Mouse names are used for the genes. The CDR3 end lies 1 residue beyond the end of the read and is filled in from the germline J gene. The chain links TRBV15 to TRBJ2-5, with TRBD2 as a possible D gene (6 bases). Per the germline V gene, CDR1 is SGHND and CDR2 is FRSKSL. The CDR3 is 14 residues long. The V and J ends lost 6 bases and 1 base respectively, with 11 bases between them. CDR3 bases read: TGTGCCAGCAGCTCGGGGGGATACCAAGACACCCAGTAC. It yields the protein CASSSGGYQDTQY. The CDR3 as a whole reads CASSSGGYQDTQYF.

Note on this clone: The listed genes are named as in mouse. With the read ending 1 residue before the CDR3 end, the germline J gene is used to fill in that end. The J gene is TRBJ2-4, the V gene TRBV13-2, with 9 bases identical to TRBD1. With 0 bases clipped from V and 5 bases from J, the junction kept 7 bases outside the gene matches. The germline CDR1 and CDR2 sequences are NNHNN and SYGAGS (reference sequence). The length of the CDR3 is 16 residues. This CDR3 reads CASGDGGQGGRNTLYF. CDR3 DNA, as far as it was read: TGTGCCAGCGGTGATGGGGGACAGGGAGGGAGAAACACCTTGTAC.

Regarding this clone: These gene names are mouse names. The read is 1 residue too short to cover the CDR3 end, so that end is filled in from the germline J gene. Distinct nucleotide sequences in the sample also encode this CDR3. The V and J genes are TRBV13-2 and TRBJ2-4, with D possibly matching TRBD1 (5 bases). Trimming took off 5 bases at V and 3 bases at J, with 10 bases between the two ends. The CDR3 has 13 residues. Germline V gene lookup returns CDR1 NNHNN and CDR2 SYGAGS (reference sequence). The covered CDR3 bases are TGTGCCAGCGGCCAGGGTGGACAAAACACCTTGTAC. It encodes CASGQGGQNTLY. The full CDR3 reads CASGQGGQNTLYF.

This clone was seen more than once but under ten times. Mouse gene names apply. The CDR3 end falls 1 residue outside the read, so it is completed with the germline J gene. Other DNA sequences from this sample encode an identical CDR3 as well. The V call is TRBV13-3, the J call TRBJ2-7; unclear D gene. V lost 2 bases and J 2 bases, leaving 2 bases between the germline ends. Germline V lookup: CDR1 NNHDY, CDR2 SYVADS. This CDR3 region has 11 residues. The part of the CDR3 DNA that was read is TGTGCCAGCAGTGACGCCTATGAACAGTAC. Protein: CASSDAYEQY. The entire CDR3 sequence reads CASSDAYEQYF.

This clone was seen more than once but under ten times. Mouse germline and gene names are used. The CDR3 loop is CTCRRDSNERLFF. The sequenced CDR3 bases are TGCACCTGCAGGCGGGACAGCAACGAAAGATTATTT. The chain joins TRBV1 to TRBJ1-4; 7 nucleotides line up with TRBD1. The CDR3 extends 1 residue past the end of the read, so its final part is completed from the germline J gene. After removal of 6 bases from V and 4 bases from J, the junction contained 2 bases not matched to a gene. Per the germline V gene, CDR1 is NSQYPW and CDR2 is LRSPGD (reference sequence). CDR3 length equals 13 residues.

About this clone: Mouse gene names and germline throughout. The read terminates 1 residue ahead of where the CDR3 ends, so the germline J gene completes it. The chain employs TRBV5 and TRBJ2-2, with D tentatively TRBD1 or TRBD2 (5 bases each). The V end was cut by 0 bases, the J end by 1 base, with 9 bases between. The germline V gene encodes CDR1 LGHNA and CDR2 YNLKQL (reference sequence). The CDR3 is 16 residues long. CDR3 DNA, as far as it was read: TGTGCCAGCAGCCAAGATAGGGGCCTAAACACCGGGCAGCTCTAC. Its protein product is CASSQDRGLNTGQLY. The whole CDR3 reads CASSQDRGLNTGQLYF.

A remark on this clone: All gene names here are mouse names. The read terminates 1 residue before the CDR3 end, so the remaining end is supplied by the germline J gene. The chain employs TRBV4 and TRBJ2-5, with D unclear. From germline, CDR1 is LGHDT and CDR2 YNNKQL (reference sequence). V lost 4 bases and J 2 bases, leaving 1 base between the germline ends. CDR3 length equals 11 residues. The part of the CDR3 DNA that was read is TGTGCCAGCAGCTCCCAAGACACCCAGTAC. Its protein product is CASSSQDTQY. The CDR3, in full, reads CASSSQDTQYF. Filled out from reference TRBV4 and TRBJ2-5, the complete variable domain reads ETAVFQTPNYHVTQVGNEVSFNCKQTLGHDTMYWYKQDSKKLLKIMFSYNNKQLIVNETVPRRFSPQSSDKAHLNLRIKSVEPEDSAVYLCASSSQDTQYFGPGTRLLVL.

Concerning this clone itself: Germline and genes here are mouse. The read stops 1 residue short of the end of the CDR3; the missing end is completed from the germline J gene. The genes are TRBV19 and TRBJ1-4; D unresolved. Trimming cost V 1 base and J 2 bases, with 6 bases left between them. Germline CDR1 FNHDT, CDR2 SITEND (reference sequence). There are 14 residues in the CDR3. The DNA read from the CDR3 is TGTGCCAGCAGTATATTACAGTCCAACGAAAGATTATTT. This gives the protein CASSILQSNERLF. From start to end, the CDR3 is CASSILQSNERLFF.

As concerns this clone: Gene names are mouse gene names. The read terminates 1 residue before the CDR3 end, so the remaining end is supplied by the germline J gene. V is TRBV14 and J is TRBJ1-4; D gene uncertain. Per the germline V gene, CDR1 is SGHDT and CDR2 is FRDEAV. The CDR3 runs 11 residues. V was trimmed by 1 base and J by 7 bases, leaving 2 bases between them. The part of the CDR3 DNA that was read is TGTGCCAGCAGTTTCACCGAAAGATTATTT. Translation: CASSFTERLF. Given in full, the CDR3 is CASSFTERLFF.

A word on this clone: Genes here carry mouse names. The read gets to within 1 residue of the CDR3 end, and the germline J gene fills in the rest. V and J are TRBV3 and TRBJ2-1; the match to TRBD2 covers 9 bases. The CDR3 sequence is 15 residues long. Unmatched junction bases numbered 6, after V lost 5 bases and J lost 4 bases. Germline V gene lookup returns CDR1 SNHLY and CDR2 FYNGKV (reference sequence). The CDR3 region is CASSARTGAYAEQFF. Partial CDR3 DNA: TGTGCCAGCAGCGCCCGGACTGGGGCTTATGCTGAGCAGTTC.

A word on this clone: Mouse gene names apply. The read halts 1 residue ahead of the CDR3 end, with the missing end drawn from the germline J gene. This chain joins TRBV20 and TRBJ1-4; the match to TRBD1 covers 7 bases. Trimming at V came to 5 bases and at J to 7 bases, leaving 1 base not matched to a gene. In germline, CDR1 is GFQATS, CDR2 STVNSAI. There are 11 residues in the CDR3. The CDR3 sequence is CGAYRGERLFF. The sequenced CDR3 bases are TGTGGTGCTTACAGGGGCGAAAGATTATTT. The variable domain in full, completed from reference TRBV20 and TRBJ1-4, reads GALVYQYPRRTICKSGTSMRMECQAVGFQATSVAWYRQSPQKTFELIALSTVNSAIKYEQNFTQEKFPISHPNLSFSSMTVLNAYLEDRGLYLCGAYRGERLFFGHGTKLSVL.

In regard to this clone: Genes and germline come from the mouse. The observed sequence ends 1 residue before the CDR3 terminus, with the missing tail filled in from the germline J gene. J is TRBJ2-3 and V is TRBV15; 11 bases agree with TRBD2. This CDR3 comprises 16 residues. In germline, CDR1 is SGHND, CDR2 FRSKSL. V shed 5 bases and J 0 bases; nucleotides not matched to a gene: 4. CDR3 DNA, as far as it was read: TGTGCCAGCAGTCCAGGGACTGGGGGAAGTGCAGAAACGCTGTAT. It yields the protein CASSPGTGGSAETLY. In full, the CDR3 is CASSPGTGGSAETLYF.

About this clone: All gene names here are mouse names. The CDR3 end lies 1 residue beyond the end of the read and is filled in from the germline J gene. V gene TRBV1 combines with J gene TRBJ2-1, with 8 bases identical to TRBD1. The CDR3 spans 15 residues. CDR1 and CDR2 from the germline V gene are NSQYPW and LRSPGD (reference sequence). Unmatched junction bases numbered 8, after V lost 3 bases and J lost 7 bases. This CDR3 reads CTCSAPDRAGAEQFF. The sequenced CDR3 bases are TGCACCTGCAGTGCCCCGGACAGGGCAGGGGCTGAGCAGTTC.

Points on this clone: The gene symbols are mouse symbols. The sequence runs out 1 residue before the end of the CDR3; the remainder is reconstructed from the germline J gene. This rearrangement joins TRBV13-1 to TRBJ2-2; D unresolved. The CDR3 length is 13 residues. The V end lost 1 base, the J end lost 5 bases, and 6 bases lay between the germline ends. From germline, CDR1 is NSHNY and CDR2 SYGAGN. The sequenced part of the CDR3 DNA is TGTGCCAGCAGTGATACAACAACCGGGCAGCTCTAC. Protein product: CASSDTTTGQLY. The entire CDR3 sequence reads CASSDTTTGQLYF.

This clone was found once. Gene names are mouse gene names. The DNA ends 1 residue before the CDR3 does, and the rest of the CDR3 is filled in from the germline J gene. This chain uses TRBV1 with TRBJ1-6, with TRBD1 as a possible D gene (6 bases). TRBJ1-6 is classed as an ORF, of uncertain function. CDR1 is NSQYPW, CDR2 LRSPGD, per germline (reference sequence). The CDR3 is 16 amino acids. Trimming pared 0 bases from V and 6 bases from J, leaving 12 bases between. The CDR3 sequence: CTCSADGQGSNSPLYF. The covered CDR3 bases are TGCACCTGCAGTGCAGATGGGCAGGGGAGTAATTCGCCCCTCTAC.

In its sample, this clone was seen a few times. Germline and genes: mouse. The read gets to within 1 residue of the CDR3 end, and the germline J gene fills in the rest. This sample also contains other DNA sequences that code for the same CDR3. The chain carries TRBV12-1 and TRBJ2-7, with no clear D. There are 11 residues in the CDR3. Germline-derived CDR1 and CDR2 are SGHSN and HYEKVE. Trimming shortened V by 4 bases and J by 0 bases, and 3 bases separated the two germline ends. The CDR3 loop is CASSSSYEQYF. CDR3 bases read: TGTGCCAGCTCCAGCTCCTATGAACAGTAC. Complete variable domain (other parts from reference TRBV12-1 and TRBJ2-7): DSGVVQSPRHIIKEKGGRSVLTCIPISGHSNVVWYQQTLGKELKFLIQHYEKVERDKGFLPSRFSVQQFDDYHSEMNMSALELEDSAMYFCASSSSYEQYFGPGTRLTVL.

This clone was observed once. Gene names refer to mouse genes. The read ends 1 residue before the CDR3 terminus; that terminus is restored from the germline J gene. V and J are TRBV13-3 and TRBJ1-4; possible D gene TRBD1, 6 bases. The CDR3 loop spans 12 amino acids. CDR1 and CDR2 (germline): NNHDY, SYVADS. Trimming stripped 7 bases from V and 5 bases from J, with 9 bases between. CDR3 loop: CASRDKNERLFF. The part of the CDR3 DNA that was read is TGTGCCAGCCGGGACAAAAACGAAAGATTATTT.

A note on this clone: Genes and germline are mouse. The sequenced fragment ends 1 residue before the CDR3 boundary, so the rest is inferred from the germline J gene. V is TRBV3 and J is TRBJ2-3; possible D gene TRBD1, 6 bases. Trimming left V 2 bases short and J 0 bases short, with 9 bases between. This CDR3 has 15 amino acids. Germline CDR1 is SNHLY and CDR2 is FYNGKV (reference sequence). The sequenced CDR3 bases are TGTGCCAGCAGCTTATGGGACAATAGTGCAGAAACGCTGTAT. It is translated as CASSLWDNSAETLY. The complete CDR3 protein is CASSLWDNSAETLYF. Full variable domain (missing parts from reference TRBV3 and TRBJ2-3): GPKVLQIPSHQIIDMGQMVTLNCDPVSNHLYFYWYKQILGQQMEFLVNFYNGKVMEKSKLFKDQFSVERPDGSYFTLKIQPTALEDSAVYFCASSLWDNSAETLYFGSGTRLTVL.

This clone showed up just once. The listed genes are named as in mouse. The CDR3 DNA, read in part, is TGCACCTGCAGTGCCCCTGGGGGGGCGCGATATGCTGAGCAGTTC. It translates to CTCSAPGGARYAEQF. The full CDR3 sequence reads CTCSAPGGARYAEQFF. The V and J genes are TRBV1 and TRBJ2-1, with 10 bases matching TRBD2. The CDR3 extends 1 residue past the end of the read, so its final part is completed from the germline J gene. This CDR3 is built from 16 residues. Germline V gene sequence: CDR1 NSQYPW, CDR2 LRSPGD (reference sequence). V lost 3 bases to trimming and J lost 4 bases; unmatched junction nucleotides: 6. The variable domain in full, completed from reference TRBV1 and TRBJ2-1, reads VTLLEQNPRWRLVPRGQAVNLRCILKNSQYPWMSWYQQDLQKQLQWLFTLRSPGDKEVKSLPGADYLATRVTDTELRLQVANMSQGRTLYCTCSAPGGARYAEQFFGPGTRLTVL.

This clone was counted a few times. Gene names denote mouse genes. The same CDR3 is also encoded by other DNA sequences in this sample. The DNA read from the CDR3 is TGTGCCAGCGGTGAGGACAGCTCCTATGAACAGTAC. It encodes CASGEDSSYEQY. The entire CDR3 protein reads CASGEDSSYEQYF. The chain joins TRBV13-2 to TRBJ2-7, with a weak D call TRBD1 (6 bases). The CDR3 goes on 1 residue after the read ends, and that part is filled in from the germline J gene. Germline V CDR1 and CDR2: NNHNN, SYGAGS (reference sequence). The CDR3 runs 13 residues. V was pared by 2 bases and J by 0 bases, with 6 bases between.

Concerning this clone itself: The gene names here belong to mouse. The sequence runs out 1 residue before the end of the CDR3; the remainder is reconstructed from the germline J gene. J is TRBJ1-2 and V is TRBV14, with D unclear. The CDR3 runs to 14 residues. The V gene's germline CDR1 is SGHDT and CDR2 FRDEAV. V was shortened by 3 bases and J by 0 bases, with 9 bases between the two germline ends. CDR3 amino acids: CASSSHTSNSDYTF. The DNA read from the CDR3 is TGTGCCAGCAGTTCCCACACATCAAACTCCGACTACACC.

Regarding this clone: Gene names and germline match the mouse. The read halts 1 residue ahead of the CDR3 end, with the missing end drawn from the germline J gene. The chain carries TRBV31 and TRBJ2-4; the D gene could be TRBD1 or TRBD2 (5 bases each). Germline assignment: CDR1 GKSSPN and CDR2 SITVG. Trimming removed 0 bases from V and 1 base from J, with 8 bases in between. The length of the CDR3 is 14 residues. The CDR3 region is CAWSLRGRQNTLYF. The covered CDR3 bases are TGTGCCTGGAGTCTACGGGGACGTCAAAACACCTTGTAC.

Notes on this clone: Gene and germline names: mouse. The read ends 1 residue early relative to the CDR3; the germline J gene fills the gap. Other DNA sequences of this sample code for an identical CDR3. The chain carries TRBV24 and TRBJ2-3; D unresolved. V dropped 8 bases and J dropped 0 bases, with 6 bases sitting between them. Germline CDR1 KGHTA, CDR2 FRNEEI. CDR3 length: 12 amino acids. The sequenced CDR3 bases are TGTGCCAGCCCTAATAGTGCAGAAACGCTGTAT. Amino acids: CASPNSAETLY. The entire CDR3 protein reads CASPNSAETLYF.

Notes on this clone: Gene names are mouse gene names. The CDR3 extends 1 residue past the end of the read, so its final part is completed from the germline J gene. The genes are TRBV5 and TRBJ1-2; D gene ambiguous. The ends were cut back, 0 bases at V and 0 bases at J, with 8 bases in the middle. Germline V gene data show CDR1 as LGHNA and CDR2 as YNLKQL (reference sequence). This CDR3 is 15 amino acids long. The CDR3 loop reads CASSQDLNANSDYTF. The sequenced part of the CDR3 DNA is TGTGCCAGCAGCCAAGATTTAAATGCAAACTCCGACTACACC.

For this clone: Any gene name here is a mouse gene name. From the germline J gene comes the end of the CDR3, since the read stops 1 residue before it. The chain links TRBV16 to TRBJ2-4; perhaps TRBD1 as D (5 bases). The CDR3 spans 14 residues. CDR1 SGHSA and CDR2 FRNQAP come from the germline V gene. Trimming shortened V by 5 bases and J by 0 bases, and 9 bases separated the two germline ends. The CDR3 region is CASSPTASQNTLYF. The covered CDR3 bases are TGTGCAAGCAGCCCGACAGCTAGTCAAAACACCTTGTAC.

With respect to this clone: The gene symbols are mouse symbols. The CDR3 end lies 1 residue beyond the end of the read and is filled in from the germline J gene. The chain combines TRBV4 with TRBJ1-6, with 8 bases aligning to TRBD1. TRBJ1-6 is an open reading frame whose function is uncertain. The CDR3 consists of 15 residues. Germline CDR1 LGHDT, CDR2 YNNKQL (reference sequence). Trimming took 4 bases from V and 3 from J; bases not matched to a gene: 2. The DNA read from the CDR3 is TGTGCCAGCAGCTTTACAGGGGGCTATAATTCGCCCCTCTAC. This translates into CASSFTGGYNSPLY. The entire CDR3 reads CASSFTGGYNSPLYF.

Comments on this clone: Any gene name here is a mouse gene name. Coverage ceases 1 residue before the CDR3 finishes, and the germline J gene fills in the end. This chain uses TRBV31 with TRBJ2-3; D unclear. The CDR3 contains 14 residues. Germline CDR1 GKSSPN, CDR2 SITVG. The V end was cut by 0 bases, the J end by 0 bases, with 7 bases between. The CDR3 is CAWSLSSSAETLYF. CDR3 DNA, as far as it was read: TGTGCCTGGAGTCTCTCCTCTAGTGCAGAAACGCTGTAT. Supplemented by reference TRBV31 and TRBJ2-3, the full variable domain reads AQTIHQWPVAEIKAVGSPLSLGCTIKGKSSPNLYWYWQATGGTLQQLFYSITVGQVESVVQLNLSASRPKDDQFILSTEKLLLSHSGFYLCAWSLSSSAETLYFGSGTRLTVL.